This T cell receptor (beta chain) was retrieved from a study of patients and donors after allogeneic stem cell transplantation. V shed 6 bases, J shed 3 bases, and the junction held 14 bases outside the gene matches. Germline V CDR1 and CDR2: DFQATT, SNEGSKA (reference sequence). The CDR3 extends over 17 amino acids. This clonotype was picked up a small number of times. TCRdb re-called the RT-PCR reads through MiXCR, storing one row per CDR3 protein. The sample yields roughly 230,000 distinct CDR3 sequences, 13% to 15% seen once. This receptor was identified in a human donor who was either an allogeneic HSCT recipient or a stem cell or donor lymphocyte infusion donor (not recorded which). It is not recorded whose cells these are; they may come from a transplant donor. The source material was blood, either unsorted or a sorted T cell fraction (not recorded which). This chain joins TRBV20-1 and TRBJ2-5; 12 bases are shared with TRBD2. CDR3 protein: CSADSSGRAEMEETQYF. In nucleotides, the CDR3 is TGCAGTGCGGATTCTAGCGGGAGGGCCGAAATGGAAGAGACCCAGTACTTC.